The 17 T cell receptor beta chains reported below all come from one sample, sequenced in a study of CD8 T cells in ankylosing spondylitis. One entry per CDR3 protein results from TCRdb running MiXCR on the 5' RACE reads. The sample gives roughly 35,000 distinct CDR3 sequences, approximately 16% of which show up once; about 45% is in the top ten. Source material: blood. These receptors were taken from a male donor with ankylosing spondylitis or in good health (not recorded which).

The V and J genes are TRBV5-1 and TRBJ2-7; TRBD2 matches at 9 bases. Trimming took 0 bases from V and 0 from J; bases not matched to a gene: 4. The CDR3 contains 16 residues. CDR1 SGHRS and CDR2 YFSETQ come from the germline V gene. The CDR3 spells CASSLAVTSGSYEQYF. In DNA, the CDR3 is TGCGCCAGCAGCTTGGCCGTGACTAGCGGCTCCTACGAGCAGTACTTC.

The V gene is TRBV20-1, the J gene TRBJ2-1, with D possibly TRBD2 on 5 matching bases. Germline values: CDR1 DFQATT, CDR2 SNEGSKA (reference sequence). V was shortened by 4 bases and J by 3 bases, with 13 bases between the two germline ends. The CDR3 totals 14 residues. This chain's CDR3 is CSATQPGIYNEQFF. CDR3 DNA sequence: TGCAGTGCTACCCAACCCGGGATCTACAATGAGCAGTTCTTC.

This rearrangement joins TRBV20-1 to TRBJ1-4, with D hard to call. V gave up 3 bases and J gave up 4 bases, with 9 bases separating them. CDR1 DFQATT and CDR2 SNEGSKA come from the germline V gene (reference sequence). The length of the CDR3 is 13 residues. The CDR3 spells CSASDGINEKLFF. In nucleotides, the CDR3 is TGCAGTGCTAGCGACGGTATTAATGAAAAACTGTTTTTT.

This clonotype appeared a single time. The genes are TRBV12-3 or TRBV12-4 and TRBJ2-5, with 8 bases aligning to TRBD1. This CDR3 has 16 residues. Unmatched junction bases numbered 4, after V lost 1 base and J lost 0 bases. CDR3 loop: CASSLGTGTYQETQYF. CDR3 in DNA: TGTGCCAGCAGTTTAGGGACAGGGACCTACCAAGAGACCCAGTACTTC.

The chain is built from TRBV20-1 and TRBJ2-3; D gene uncertain. The CDR3 consists of 14 residues. Germline CDR1 is DFQATT and CDR2 is SNEGSKA (reference sequence). V was cut by 5 bases and J by 3 bases, with 15 bases left in between. This CDR3 reads CSALSVRKTDTQYF. CDR3 DNA sequence: TGCAGTGCTCTAAGCGTACGGAAAACAGATACGCAGTATTTT.

The V gene is TRBV5-1, the J gene TRBJ2-5, with a tentative D call TRBD1 (6 bases). CDR3 length: 14 amino acids. In germline, CDR1 is SGHRS, CDR2 YFSETQ. Trimming left V 3 bases short and J 5 bases short, with 14 bases between. The CDR3: CASSSQGALETQYF. CDR3 DNA sequence: TGCGCCAGCAGCTCACAGGGAGCTCTGGAGACCCAGTACTTC.

The CDR3 bases are TGCAGCGTTGGAGACGATCCAGTGGGAGCTTTCTTT. This sequence encodes CSVGDDPVGAFF. The rearrangement joins TRBV29-1 to TRBJ1-1; D unresolved. The ends were cut back, 4 bases at V and 10 bases at J, with 16 bases in the middle. Germline V gene lookup returns CDR1 SQVTM and CDR2 ANQGSEA. There are 12 residues in the CDR3.

This clonotype came up a few times. In nucleotides, the CDR3 is TGCAGTGCTAACCCCCGGGGCGGGAGGGCAGGTAATGAGCAGTTCTTC. This translates into CSANPRGGRAGNEQFF. V is TRBV20-1 and J is TRBJ2-1, with 9 bases aligning to TRBD2. The ends lost 4 bases at V and 7 bases at J; junction bases unmatched: 14. The germline gives CDR1 DFQATT, CDR2 SNEGSKA (reference sequence). The CDR3 is 16 residues long.

The sample holds a few counts of this clonotype. The V gene is TRBV12-3 or TRBV12-4, the J gene TRBJ2-3; tentative D call: TRBD2 (5 bases). The germline V and J ends were trimmed by 5 bases and 4 bases, with 10 bases remaining between them. The CDR3 runs 13 residues. The CDR3 DNA sequence: TGTGCCAGCAGTGTACAGAGGGCAGATACGCAGTATTTT. Translation: CASSVQRADTQYF.

This chain links TRBV4-3 with TRBJ2-1, with unresolved D. From germline, CDR1 is LGHNA and CDR2 YSLEER. The CDR3 loop spans 13 amino acids. V was cut by 3 bases and J by 8 bases, with 11 bases left in between. The CDR3 spells CASSQATRYEQFF. As DNA, the CDR3 is TGCGCCAGCAGCCAGGCTACCCGGTATGAGCAGTTCTTC.

This clonotype was counted a few times. V gene TRBV27 combines with J gene TRBJ2-3; TRBD1 aligns across 7 bases. The CDR3 has 16 residues. V shed 6 bases and J 2 bases; nucleotides not matched to a gene: 11. Per the germline V gene, CDR1 is MNHEY and CDR2 is SMNVEV (reference sequence). The CDR3 protein is CASSRPGGQDTDTQYF. CDR3 coding DNA: TGTGCCAGCAGCCGCCCAGGAGGACAGGACACAGATACGCAGTATTTT.

The chain couples TRBV6-5 to TRBJ2-1; 14 nucleotides agree with TRBD2. With V trimmed by 6 bases and J by 7 bases, 5 bases remained unmatched. This CDR3 is 15 amino acids long. From germline, CDR1 is MNHEY and CDR2 SVGAGI. The CDR3 DNA is TGTGCCAGCAGGCGGACTAGCGGGGGGTGGAATGAGCAGTTCTTC. The encoded protein is CASRRTSGGWNEQFF.

The sample holds a few counts of this clonotype. V gene TRBV28 combines with J gene TRBJ2-2, with 8 nucleotides matching TRBD2. The germline gives CDR1 MDHEN, CDR2 SYDVKM. V trimming: 4 bases; J trimming: 4 bases; junction bases outside the gene matches: 5. The CDR3 loop spans 15 amino acids. CDR3 sequence (DNA): TGTGCCAGCAGTTCCTGGACTAGCCTCACCGGGGAGCTGTTTTTT. Translating gives CASSSWTSLTGELFF.

This sequence joins TRBV7-2 and TRBJ2-2; the D gene is possibly TRBD2 (6 bases). V gave up 0 bases and J gave up 6 bases, with 8 bases separating them. The germline CDR1 and CDR2 sequences are SGHTA and FQGNSA. The CDR3 totals 14 residues. DNA for the CDR3: TGTGCCAGCAGCTTAGCACTAGCCGCCGGGGAGCTGTTTTTT. Encoded protein: CASSLALAAGELFF.

The J gene is TRBJ2-3, the V gene TRBV6-2 or TRBV6-3; 9 bases align to TRBD1. CDR1 and CDR2 from the germline V gene are MNHEY and SVGEGT. This CDR3 is 18 amino acids long. V dropped 7 bases and J dropped 2; count of bases not matched to a gene: 16. CDR3 in DNA: TGTGCCAGCACCGGGCAGCTCATCCGGGACAGGGACACAGATACGCAGTATTTT. Translated, it gives CASTGQLIRDRDTDTQYF.

The chain combines TRBV20-1 with TRBJ2-3; no clear D. The germline V gene encodes CDR1 DFQATT and CDR2 SNEGSKA (reference sequence). The CDR3 consists of 10 residues. The V end was cut by 3 bases, the J end by 5 bases, with 3 bases between. The CDR3 sequence is CSASLDTQYF. Written as DNA, the CDR3 is TGCAGTGCTAGTTTAGATACGCAGTATTTT.

The V call is TRBV23-1, the J call TRBJ2-7; TRBD2 agrees at 11 bases. TRBV23-1 qualifies as an ORF whose function is uncertain. This CDR3 is 15 amino acids long. V shed 4 bases and J 3 bases; nucleotides not matched to a gene: 5. DNA of the CDR3: TGCGCCAGCAGTCGCACCGGGACTAGCGGCTACGAGCAGTACTTC. Amino acid sequence: CASSRTGTSGYEQYF.